These T cell receptor beta chains were read from a single sample in a study of blood T cell repertoires in COVID-19. Libraries were prepared by immunoSEQ multiplex PCR; TCRdb keeps only in-frame clonotypes and omits some of them. The sample carries 150,000 to 200,000 clones, over 70% recorded once. Specimen: peripheral blood. These receptors were collected from a man aged 65-85 years with acute or convalescent COVID-19. Both conserved end residues are part of each CDR3. A D gene is named only where the DNA matches it firmly. Size is omitted from some rows. Given values are once, few, many or a class for expanded clones.

clone_size j_call cdr3_length v_call d_call cdr3_nt cdr3_aa
. TRBJ1-1 14 TRBV4-3 TRBD1 TGCGCCAGCAGCGCACAGGGGGCGGTAACTGAAGCTTTCTTT CASSAQGAVTEAFF
. TRBJ2-1 16 TRBV11-3 . TGTGCCAGCAGTCGCACTCTAGGGGGGGGCTACAATGAGCAGTTCTTC CASSRTLGGGYNEQFF
. TRBJ2-3 17 TRBV4-1 . TGCGCCAGCAGCCAAGGATTGGACAGTCTTAGCACAGATACGCAGTATTTT CASSQGLDSLSTDTQYF
once TRBJ2-3 12 TRBV6-5 . TGTGCCAGCCAGAACCTCGCAGATACGCAGTATTTT CASQNLADTQYF
. TRBJ2-2 15 TRBV11-2 TRBD2 TGTGCCAGCAGCTTAAGCGGGGCGAACACCGGGGAGCTGTTTTTT CASSLSGANTGELFF
few TRBJ1-1 16 TRBV19 TRBD1 TGTGCCAGTAGGACCCCGGGACAGGGGATAAGCACTGAAGCTTTCTTT CASRTPGQGISTEAFF
once TRBJ1-6 12 TRBV2 . TGTGCCAGCAGTGTAAATAATTCACCCCTCCACTTT CASSVNNSPLHF
. TRBJ2-5 15 TRBV5-5 . TGTGCCAGCAGCGAAGTAGGGAAGCGGCAAGAGACCCAGTACTTC CASSEVGKRQETQYF
. TRBJ1-4 15 TRBV19 . TGTGCCAGTAGTGCCCAGGGGTCCACTAATGAAAAACTGTTTTTT CASSAQGSTNEKLFF
. TRBJ1-2 13 TRBV6-5 . TGTGCCAGCAGTTACGCAGGACAGATTGGCTACACCTTC CASSYAGQIGYTF
once TRBJ1-1 14 TRBV7-2 . TGTGCCAGCAGCCGCGGACAAATTAACACTGAAGCTTTCTTT CASSRGQINTEAFF
. TRBJ1-4 16 TRBV7-2 . TGTGCCAGCAGCTTAGCAGGGGCCAACATTAATGAAAAACTGTTTTTT CASSLAGANINEKLFF
. TRBJ1-2 15 TRBV5-1 TRBD1 TGCGCCAGCAGCTGGACAGGGGGCGGCTTACTTGGCTACACCTTC CASSWTGGGLLGYTF
few TRBJ1-6 15 TRBV19 TRBD1 TGTGCCAGTAGACCGGGACAGGGAGGTAGTTCACCCCTCCACTTT CASRPGQGGSSPLHF
. TRBJ1-1 13 TRBV3-1/TRBV3-2 . TGTGCCAGCAGTCCCACACATAACACTGAAGCTTTCTTT CASSPTHNTEAFF
. TRBJ1-4 16 TRBV19 . TGTGCCAGTACCCCAGGGGCCCAAACAGCTAATGAAAAACTGTTTTTT CASTPGAQTANEKLFF
. TRBJ2-5 13 TRBV12-3/TRBV12-4 TRBD2 TGTGCCAGCACCTGGACTAGCGGGGAGACCCAGTACTTC CASTWTSGETQYF
. TRBJ1-6 17 TRBV4-2 TRBD1 TGTGCCAGCAGCCAAGATGGGGGACAGGGCTATAATTCACCCCTCCACTTT CASSQDGGQGYNSPLHF
. TRBJ2-7 16 TRBV18 TRBD1 TGTGCCAGCTCTCGTAAAACAGGGGGAGTGAACTACGAGCAGTACTTC CASSRKTGGVNYEQYF
. TRBJ2-7 14 TRBV27 TRBD1 TGTGCCAGCAGACTTACAGGGGCCGGGGTAGAGCAGTACTTC CASRLTGAGVEQYF
. TRBJ2-2 14 TRBV30 . TGTGCCTGGAGTGTACAACTAGCCTCCGGGGAGCTGTTTTTT CAWSVQLASGELFF
. TRBJ2-7 14 TRBV9 TRBD1 TGTGCCAGCAGCGTAGCGGACAGGGGCTACGAGCAGTACTTC CASSVADRGYEQYF
. TRBJ2-4 15 TRBV28 TRBD2 TGTGCCAGCAGTGTCCTTCCCCGCTGGGAGGGAAGCCAGTACTTC CASSVLPRWEGSQYF
once TRBJ1-3 16 TRBV27 . TGTGCCAGCAGTTTAACGGGGAACACACCCGGAAACACCATATATTTT CASSLTGNTPGNTIYF
. TRBJ1-6 14 TRBV4-2 . TGTGCCAGCAGCCAAGAAGTCAGGAATTCACCCCTCCACTTT CASSQEVRNSPLHF
once TRBJ2-3 15 TRBV2 TRBD2 TGTGCCAGTCTACTAGCGGCCAGAAGCACAGATACGCAGTATTTT CASLLAARSTDTQYF
. TRBJ2-1 16 TRBV6-2/TRBV6-3 TRBD2 TGTGCCAGCAGCGGACTAGCGGGGGTCATCTACAATGAGCAGTTCTTC CASSGLAGVIYNEQFF
many TRBJ2-3 12 TRBV24-1 . TGTGCCACCAGAGGGGACACAGATACGCAGTATTTT CATRGDTDTQYF
many TRBJ2-7 15 TRBV6-5 TRBD2 TGTGCCAGCAGAACCGGGACTAGCGGCTCCTACGAGCAGTACTTC CASRTGTSGSYEQYF
. TRBJ1-2 13 TRBV2 . TGTGCCAGCAGTTACGACAGGCTTGATGGCTACACCTTC CASSYDRLDGYTF
. TRBJ1-3 14 TRBV18 . TGTGCCAGCTCACCACAGGGGACTGGAAACACCATATATTTT CASSPQGTGNTIYF
. TRBJ2-5 17 TRBV5-1 . TGCGCCAGCAGCTTGGGGTCTTGGCGGGGTAAACAAGAGACCCAGTACTTC CASSLGSWRGKQETQYF
. TRBJ2-3 15 TRBV3-1/TRBV3-2 . TGTGCCAGCAGCCAAAATCACAGAAGCACAGATACGCAGTATTTT CASSQNHRSTDTQYF
. TRBJ2-5 15 TRBV6-5 TRBD1 TGTGCCAGCAGTTACACGCCGGGACAGGGCGAAACCCAGTACTTC CASSYTPGQGETQYF
. TRBJ1-3 15 TRBV7-7 . TGTGCCAGCAGCTTAGCCGCGACTCCGGATCACACCATATATTTT CASSLAATPDHTIYF
. TRBJ1-1 13 TRBV12-3/TRBV12-4 . TGTGCCAGCAGTTTCAAGGGGTACACTGAAGCTTTCTTT CASSFKGYTEAFF
. TRBJ2-7 13 TRBV5-4 TRBD2 TGTGCCAGCAGCTTTAGCGGGAGCGACGAGCAGTACTTC CASSFSGSDEQYF
. TRBJ2-1 15 TRBV5-1 TRBD2 TGCGCCAGCAGCGCCGGGAGGAACTCCTACAATGAGCAGTTCTTC CASSAGRNSYNEQFF
. TRBJ2-3 14 TRBV10-1 TRBD1 TGCGCCAGCAGTGCAACAGGGGTGGCAGATACGCAGTATTTT CASSATGVADTQYF
. TRBJ1-1 14 TRBV6-1 . TGTGCCAGCAGTGAGGACTCGGGGAACACTGAAGCTTTCTTT CASSEDSGNTEAFF
. TRBJ2-5 13 TRBV29-1 TRBD1 TGCAGCGTTGGACAGGGGGGAAGGGAGACCCAGTACTTC CSVGQGGRETQYF
. TRBJ2-3 12 TRBV5-6 . TGTGCCAGCAGAACAGGCACAGATACGCAGTATTTT CASRTGTDTQYF
few TRBJ2-7 14 TRBV6-5 TRBD1 TGTGCCAGCAGTACGGGACAGGGGCACTACGAGCAGTACTTC CASSTGQGHYEQYF
. TRBJ2-7 17 TRBV24-1 TRBD2 TGTGCCACCAGTGATCGGGTCACGGGAGGAGGTCCCTACGAGCAGTACTTC CATSDRVTGGGPYEQYF
. TRBJ1-1 15 TRBV11-3 TRBD1 TGTGCCAGCACCGTTCGGACAGGGGGGTTCACTGAAGCTTTCTTT CASTVRTGGFTEAFF
. TRBJ2-5 18 TRBV6-6 . TGTGCCAGCAGTCTAGGCCCTGGGTTGGGGCGACGGCGGGAGACCCAGTACTTC CASSLGPGLGRRRETQYF
. TRBJ2-1 14 TRBV19 TRBD2 TGTGCCAGTAGTAAGGCTAGCGGGAATTATGAGCAGTTCTTC CASSKASGNYEQFF
many TRBJ2-7 14 TRBV2 TRBD1 TGTGCCAGCAGTAGGGACAGGGTGGCGTACGAGCAGTACTTC CASSRDRVAYEQYF